This T cell receptor beta chain derives from a study of T cell responses to AZD1222 COVID-19 vaccine. Measured with immunoSEQ multiplex PCR; TCRdb has only the in-frame clones, and not every one. The table has about 160,000 clones, 90% to 95% seen once; the top ten hold over 1.1%. Whole-study results and caveats: Increases in Spike-specific TCR breadth and depth were seen after two AZD1222 doses. Only 5 or 6 AZD1222 recipients were seropositive at baseline. Nearly half of the spike-specific TCRs reportedly recognize variant regions that carry no mutations.

With respect to this clone: Antigen unknown.

Germline CDR1 reads SEHNR; CDR2 reads FQNEAQ (reference sequence). This CDR3 is 15 amino acids long. The V segment lost 6 bases and the J segment 2 bases; nucleotides outside the gene matches: 6. The clonotype comes from an adult in good health. The V and J genes are TRBV7-9 and TRBJ2-1, with TRBD2 matching over 8 bases. Sequences were derived from peripheral blood, sampled on day 0 of AZD1222 vaccination. The CDR3 nucleotides read TGTGCCAGCAGTATCGGGACTAGTACCTACAATGAGCAGTTCTTC. Its translation: CASSIGTSTYNEQFF.